This entry lists 5 T cell receptor beta chains sequenced from one sample in a study of blood T cell repertoires in COVID-19. The assay was immunoSEQ multiplex PCR, and TCRdb's table has in-frame clones only and misses some. The sample includes over 70,000 clones, 90% of them seen just once. The sample was peripheral blood. The receptors were gathered from a woman older than 75 with active or convalescent COVID-19.

This clone was detected a few times. The rearrangement links TRBV2 to TRBJ1-4, with D perhaps matching TRBD1 (6 bases). V was trimmed by 11 bases and J by 8 bases, leaving 9 bases between them. The CDR3 sequence is 10 residues long. Germline-derived CDR1 and CDR2 are SNHLY and FYNNEI. CDR3 in DNA: TGTGCCGGGGGCCGAGAAAAACTGTTTTTT. Translation: CAGGREKLFF.

In its sample, this clone was seen once. V and J are TRBV5-1 and TRBJ2-1; 8 bases are a match to TRBD2. The CDR3 is made up of 17 amino acids. The ends lost 1 base at V and 3 bases at J; junction bases unmatched: 9. Germline V CDR1 and CDR2: SGHRS, YFSETQ. The CDR3 bases are TGCGCCAGCAGCTTGCATTCCGGGACTAGTGGCTACAATGAGCAGTTCTTC. Amino acids: CASSLHSGTSGYNEQFF.

The genes are TRBV6-6 and TRBJ1-5; no definite D call. The CDR3 runs to 11 residues. V lost 6 bases and J lost 4, with 4 bases in between. Germline lookup yields CDR1 MNHNY and CDR2 SVGAGI (reference sequence). CDR3 DNA: TGTGCCAGCAGATCAAATCAGCCCCAGCATTTT. Translation gives CASRSNQPQHF.

Note on this clone: Other DNA sequences within the sample encode an identical CDR3. V gene TRBV7-2 combines with J gene TRBJ1-1; D is unresolved. Per germline, CDR1 SGHTA and CDR2 FQGNSA. With 2 bases removed from V and 1 base from J, the gap between germline ends came to 5 bases. The CDR3 totals 13 residues. Here the CDR3 reads CASSLRQNTEAFF. The CDR3 DNA is TGTGCCAGCAGCTTAAGACAGAACACTGAAGCTTTCTTT.

The CDR3 spells CASSSYGGRDEKLFF. The CDR3 region has the DNA TGTGCCAGCAGCTCCTACGGGGGGCGAGATGAAAAACTGTTTTTT. The rearrangement links TRBV11-2 to TRBJ1-4; tentatively, D is TRBD1 (6 bases). This CDR3 has 15 amino acids. V lost 4 bases to trimming and J lost 6 bases, with 15 bases between them. Germline V gives CDR1 SGHAT, CDR2 FQNNGV.